This T cell receptor (beta chain) was sequenced during a study of blood T cell repertoires in COVID-19. Study overall: COVID-19 samples from acute and convalescent phases originated in the United States, Italy and Spain. PBMCs, B-cell-depleted T cells, or T cells were the source of the cDNA or gDNA that made up the material.

Study processing details: Scientists estimated how many nucleated cells there were by amplifying reference gene primers. The method was immunoSEQ multiplex PCR; TCRdb's version includes in-frame clones alone and lacks a portion of them. From that table come the V and J calls and clone size; the DNA was used to work out D and trimming. The table records about 150,000 clones, under 90% of them present only once. The length of the CDR3 is 13 residues. The junction had 5 bases not matched to a gene; V was cut back by 4 bases and J by 9 bases. Per the germline V gene, CDR1 is SGHRS and CDR2 is YFSETQ. Input material: peripheral blood. This chain uses TRBV5-1 with TRBJ2-7; 12 nucleotides align to TRBD2. The clonotype was recovered from an elderly woman with active or convalescent COVID-19. The CDR3 DNA is TGCGCCAGCAGCCCGTCTAGCGGGGGGGTGCAGTACTTC. Residues: CASSPSSGGVQYF.